The clone carrying this T cell receptor (beta chain) showed up just a few times. Its antigen is as yet unknown. What the library attached to individual cDNA molecules were unique molecular identifiers. A single record per CDR3 protein comes from TCRdb applying MiXCR to the RACE reads. This table holds about 78,000 distinct CDR3 sequences, 8.5% to 9% found once. The CDR3 sequence is 16 residues long. The V and J ends lost 4 bases and 3 bases, in that order; junction bases with no gene match: 7. Germline assignment: CDR1 SGHDT and CDR2 YYEEEE. The time point was: patch test 2, 6 weeks after DPC sensitization. The treatment was: therapeutic diphenylcyclopropenone sensitization with weekly scalp DPC. The data are from a study of human T cells and chemical hapten exposure. Study-level findings and limits: Expanded TCRs clustered into significantly more large CDR3 similarity groups than controls, the analysis revealed.

Source: whole blood, taken in connection with sensitization to the hapten diphenylcyclopropenone (DPC). The source of this sequence is a woman aged 50 to 65 with alopecia areata. Some clones in this sample may be carry-over from other donors' samples. This chain joins TRBV5-6 and TRBJ2-2, with 9 bases that match TRBD2. For the CDR3, the DNA is TGTGCCAGCAGCCTAATAGCGGGGGATGACACCGGGGAGCTGTTTTTT. Residues: CASSLIAGDDTGELFF.